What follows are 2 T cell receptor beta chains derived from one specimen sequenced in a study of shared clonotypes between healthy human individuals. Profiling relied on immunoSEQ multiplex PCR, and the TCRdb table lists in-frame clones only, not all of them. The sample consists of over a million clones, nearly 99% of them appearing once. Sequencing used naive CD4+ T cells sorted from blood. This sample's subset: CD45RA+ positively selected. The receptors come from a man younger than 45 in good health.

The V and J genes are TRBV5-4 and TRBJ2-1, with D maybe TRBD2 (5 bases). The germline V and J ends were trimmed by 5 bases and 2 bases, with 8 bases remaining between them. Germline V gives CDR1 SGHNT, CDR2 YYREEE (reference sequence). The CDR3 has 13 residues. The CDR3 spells CASRPAAYNEQFF. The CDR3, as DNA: TGTGCCAGCAGACCAGCGGCCTACAATGAGCAGTTCTTC.

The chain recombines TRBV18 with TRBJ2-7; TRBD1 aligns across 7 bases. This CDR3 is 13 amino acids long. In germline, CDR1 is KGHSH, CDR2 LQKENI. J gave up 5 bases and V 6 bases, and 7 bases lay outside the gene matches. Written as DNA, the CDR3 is TGTGCCAGCTCCCTCCGGGACAGTGACGAGCAGTACTTC. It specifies CASSLRDSDEQYF.